These 21 T cell receptor beta chains came from one sample sequenced in a study of blood T cells in healthy people across ages. The use of a sample-barcoded 5' primer and a J-beta primer mix characterized a second PCR of roughly 6 to 12 cycles. Each CDR3 protein gets one entry after TCRdb re-called the 5' RACE reads with MiXCR. Among about a million distinct CDR3 sequences listed, more than 30% were seen once. Sequences were obtained from blood. The receptors were sampled from a man in his late teens or twenties in good health.

The chain employs TRBV14 and TRBJ2-5; 7 bases are a match to TRBD2. The CDR3 is 15 residues long. Germline CDR1 SGHDN, CDR2 FVKESK. J gave up 3 bases and V 0 bases, and 4 bases lay outside the gene matches. The CDR3, as DNA: TGTGCCAGCAGCCAAGATACGGGACTAAAAGAGACCCAGTACTTC. Its protein is CASSQDTGLKETQYF.

This chain links TRBV20-1 with TRBJ1-1; D remains unclear. This CDR3 contains 13 residues. Trimming removed 6 bases from V and 4 bases from J, with 15 bases in between. CDR1 is DFQATT and CDR2 is SNEGSKA in the germline V gene (reference sequence). CDR3 amino acids: CSAGGLALTEAFF. CDR3 coding DNA: TGCAGTGCCGGAGGGCTGGCCCTCACTGAAGCTTTCTTT.

V is TRBV2 and J is TRBJ1-2; TRBD1 agrees at 7 bases. Germline values: CDR1 SNHLY, CDR2 FYNNEI. This CDR3 contains 15 residues. The trim removed 7 bases at V and 0 bases at J, leaving 8 bases unmatched. As DNA, the CDR3 is TGTGCCAGCAATAGGGGGCCGAAAGCTAACTATGGCTACACCTTC. Translated: CASNRGPKANYGYTF.

This clonotype showed up many times. The V call is TRBV27, the J call TRBJ1-5; D possibly corresponds to TRBD1 (6 bases). CDR3 size: 13 residues. Trimming stripped 4 bases from V and 3 bases from J, with 7 bases between. CDR1 and CDR2 (germline): MNHEY, SMNVEV (reference sequence). The CDR3 DNA follows: TGTGCCAGCAGTTCAGGGGTCAATCAGCCCCAGCATTTT. Translated, it gives CASSSGVNQPQHF.

V usage is TRBV29-1 and J usage is TRBJ1-2, with TRBD1 matching over 9 bases. Trimming cost V 6 bases and J 3 bases; bases outside gene matches: 14. Germline-derived CDR1 and CDR2 are SQVTM and ANQGSEA. The CDR3 length is 16 residues. The CDR3 sequence: CSVMGGTGRGYYGYTF. CDR3 nucleotide sequence: TGCAGCGTGATGGGGGGGACAGGGAGAGGCTACTATGGCTACACCTTC.

V and J are TRBV27 and TRBJ1-1; D possibly corresponds to TRBD1 (5 bases). V gave up 2 bases and J gave up 7 bases, with 11 bases separating them. This CDR3 comprises 13 residues. Germline V gene data show CDR1 as MNHEY and CDR2 as SMNVEV (reference sequence). In DNA form, the CDR3 reads TGTGCCAGCAGTTTACGGTGGGGGATTGAAGCTTTCTTT. Protein: CASSLRWGIEAFF.

This clonotype came up a few times. The chain combines TRBV12-3 or TRBV12-4 with TRBJ2-1; TRBD2 agrees at 7 bases. This CDR3 is 15 amino acids long. J was trimmed by 6 bases and V by 7 bases; bases with no gene match: 12. In DNA, the CDR3 is TGTGCCAGCACCTCGGGAGGCACTGTGGCCAATGAGCAGTTCTTC. Amino acids: CASTSGGTVANEQFF.

The V and J genes are TRBV12-5 and TRBJ2-3, with 9 bases lining up with TRBD2. J lost 6 bases, V lost 0 bases, and 7 bases had no gene match. The CDR3 is 16 amino acids. Germline CDR1 is LGHNT and CDR2 is FRNRAP. CDR3 residues: CASGLVQTRGGDTQYF. CDR3 in DNA: TGTGCTAGTGGTTTGGTACAAACGCGGGGGGGCGATACGCAGTATTTT.

In its sample, this clonotype was seen a few times. The genes are TRBV20-1 and TRBJ1-6; 7 positions agree with TRBD1. CDR3 length equals 15 residues. Germline V gives CDR1 DFQATT, CDR2 SNEGSKA (reference sequence). V lost 6 bases, J lost 0 bases, and 5 bases stayed unmatched. CDR3 sequence: CSARTGFSYNSPLHF. CDR3 nucleotide sequence: TGCAGTGCGAGGACAGGTTTCTCCTATAATTCACCCCTCCACTTT.

This clonotype was counted only a few times. J is TRBJ2-3 and V is TRBV11-2; tentatively, D is TRBD1 (6 bases). The CDR3 spans 14 residues. Between the trimmed V and J ends, which lost 6 bases and 5 bases, there was a span of 15 bases. Germline V CDR1 and CDR2: SGHAT, FQNNGV. In DNA, the CDR3 is TGTGCCAGCAGAGGGCAGGGGATTGGAGATACGCAGTATTTT. Translating it yields CASRGQGIGDTQYF.

This clonotype was observed a handful of times. V and J are TRBV29-1 and TRBJ1-1; a weak D match, TRBD1 (6 bases). Germline CDR1 reads SQVTM; CDR2 reads ANQGSEA. The V gene lost 6 bases and the J gene lost 3 bases, with 11 bases spanning the gap. The CDR3 sequence is 12 residues long. Written as DNA, the CDR3 is TGCAGCGTCTGGGGGCAGGACACTGAAGCTTTCTTT. Its translation is CSVWGQDTEAFF.

V usage is TRBV11-2 and J usage is TRBJ2-4; perhaps TRBD1 as D (6 bases). The ends were cut back, 5 bases at V and 1 base at J, with 15 bases in the middle. This CDR3 is 16 amino acids long. Germline V gene sequence: CDR1 SGHAT, CDR2 FQNNGV. The CDR3 sequence: CASSTGTRHAKNIQYF. For the CDR3, the DNA is TGTGCCAGCAGCACCGGGACAAGGCACGCCAAAAACATTCAGTACTTC. Filled out from reference TRBV11-2 and TRBJ2-4, the complete variable domain reads EAGVAQSPRYKIIEKRQSVAFWCNPISGHATLYWYQQILGQGPKLLIQFQNNGVVDDSQLPKDRFSAERLKGVDSTLKIQPAKLEDSAVYLCASSTGTRHAKNIQYFGAGTRLSVL.

The chain couples TRBV9 to TRBJ2-7; D not resolved. The length of the CDR3 is 13 residues. Per germline, CDR1 SGDLS and CDR2 YYNGEE. V was clipped by 4 bases and J by 2 bases, with 10 bases between them. The CDR3 here is CASSPPGAYEQYF. The CDR3 coding sequence is TGTGCCAGCAGCCCTCCGGGCGCCTACGAGCAGTACTTC.

The chain links TRBV6-5 to TRBJ2-5; possible D gene TRBD1, 6 bases. The V end was cut by 2 bases, the J end by 5 bases, with 12 bases between. The CDR3 length is 14 residues. Germline CDR1 reads MNHEY; CDR2 reads SVGAGI. In DNA form, the CDR3 reads TGTGCCAGCAGTTACGACAGGATAACGGAGACCCAGTACTTC. Translating it yields CASSYDRITETQYF.

This clonotype came up once. V is TRBV12-3 or TRBV12-4 and J is TRBJ2-1; possible D gene TRBD1, 5 bases. This CDR3 is 17 amino acids long. V lost 2 bases, J lost 12 bases, and 26 bases lay in between. The CDR3 DNA sequence: TGTGCCAGCAGTTTACGGCCCGTAGGGGTAGGGGATCGCTTGCAGTTCTTC. The encoded protein is CASSLRPVGVGDRLQFF.

The chain has TRBV5-1 and TRBJ1-2, with 8 bases lining up with TRBD1. This CDR3 contains 14 residues. The ends lost 4 bases at V and 4 bases at J; junction bases unmatched: 6. CDR1 SGHRS and CDR2 YFSETQ come from the germline V gene. The DNA of the CDR3 is TGCGCCAGCAGCGGGGGGACAGGTGGCTATGGCTACACCTTC. Protein sequence: CASSGGTGGYGYTF.

V usage is TRBV20-1 and J usage is TRBJ1-2; D remains ambiguous. Per germline, CDR1 DFQATT and CDR2 SNEGSKA (reference sequence). Trimming stripped 5 bases from V and 2 bases from J, with 21 bases between. This CDR3 is built from 16 residues. Written as DNA, the CDR3 is TGCAGTGCTTTCCCTCCTACAAGATCTAAAAACTATGGCTACACCTTC. It encodes CSAFPPTRSKNYGYTF.

The gene calls are TRBV7-9 and TRBJ1-2; D remains unclear. Germline-derived CDR1 and CDR2 are SEHNR and FQNEAQ (reference sequence). CDR3 length equals 14 residues. With 4 bases removed from V and 0 bases from J, the gap between germline ends came to 9 bases. CDR3 sequence: CASSYPRTNYGYTF. For the CDR3, the DNA is TGTGCCAGCAGCTACCCCCGGACTAACTATGGCTACACCTTC. The complete variable domain, with remaining parts taken from reference TRBV7-9 and TRBJ1-2, reads DTGVSQNPRHKITKRGQNVTFRCDPISEHNRLYWYRQTLGQGPEFLTYFQNEAQLEKSRLLSDRFSAERPKGSFSTLEIQRTEQGDSAMYLCASSYPRTNYGYTFGSGTRLTVV.

This chain joins TRBV12-3 or TRBV12-4 and TRBJ1-2, with TRBD1 matching over 7 bases. Unmatched junction bases numbered 15, after V lost 10 bases and J lost 4 bases. CDR3 size: 15 residues. CDR3 sequence (DNA): TGTGCCAACAGGACCTCAGGGGGAAGGGGCTATGGCTACACCTTC. This codes for CANRTSGGRGYGYTF.

The chain combines TRBV4-3 with TRBJ2-1; 7 bases agree with TRBD2. There are 17 residues in the CDR3. Trimming at V came to 0 bases and at J to 8 bases, leaving 13 bases not matched to a gene. Germline assignment: CDR1 LGHNA and CDR2 YSLEER. CDR3 nucleotide sequence: TGCGCCAGCAGCCAAGATTTGGGGGGGTCAAGGCGACATGAGCAGTTCTTC. Translation gives CASSQDLGGSRRHEQFF.

This clonotype appeared a few times. The V call is TRBV13, the J call TRBJ2-7; a weak D match, TRBD2 (6 bases). Trimming left V 3 bases short and J 0 bases short, with 9 bases between. The CDR3 is 14 amino acids. CDR1 and CDR2 (germline): PRHDT, FYEKMQ (reference sequence). The CDR3 DNA reads TGTGCCAGCAGCTTGTTCGGGAGCTCCTACGAGCAGTACTTC. Protein: CASSLFGSSYEQYF. The complete variable domain, with remaining parts taken from reference TRBV13 and TRBJ2-7, reads AAGVIQSPRHLIKEKRETATLKCYPIPRHDTVYWYQQGPGQDPQFLISFYEKMQSDKGSIPDRFSAQQFSDYHSELNMSSLELGDSALYFCASSLFGSSYEQYFGPGTRLTVT.